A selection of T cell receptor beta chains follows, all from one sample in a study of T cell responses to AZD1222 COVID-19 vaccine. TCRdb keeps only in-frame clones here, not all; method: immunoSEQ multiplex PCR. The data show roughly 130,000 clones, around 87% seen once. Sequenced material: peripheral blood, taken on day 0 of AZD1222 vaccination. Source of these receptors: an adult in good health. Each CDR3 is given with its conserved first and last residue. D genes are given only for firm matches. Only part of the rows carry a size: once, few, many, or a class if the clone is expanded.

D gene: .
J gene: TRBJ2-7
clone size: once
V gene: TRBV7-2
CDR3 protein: CASSPAFGSYEQYF
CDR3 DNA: TGTGCCAGCAGCCCCGCCTTCGGTAGCTACGAGCAGTACTTC

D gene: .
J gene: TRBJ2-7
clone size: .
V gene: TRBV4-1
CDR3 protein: CASSQEGPYEQYF
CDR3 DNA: TGCGCCAGCAGCCAAGAGGGCCCATACGAGCAGTACTTC

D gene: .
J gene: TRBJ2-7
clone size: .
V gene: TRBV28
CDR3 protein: CASSPLWGAIYEQYF
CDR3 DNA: TGTGCCAGCAGTCCCCTCTGGGGGGCTATCTACGAGCAGTACTTC

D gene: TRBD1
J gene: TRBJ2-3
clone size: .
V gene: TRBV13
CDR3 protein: CASSQQGHTQYF
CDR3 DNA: TGTGCCAGCAGCCAACAGGGGCATACGCAGTATTTT

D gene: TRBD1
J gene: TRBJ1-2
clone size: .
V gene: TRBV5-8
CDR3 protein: CASSLVGQGAYGYTF
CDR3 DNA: TGTGCCAGCAGCTTGGTAGGACAGGGGGCTTATGGCTACACCTTC

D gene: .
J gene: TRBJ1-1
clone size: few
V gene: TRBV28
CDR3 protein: CASMRGANTEAFF
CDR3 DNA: TGTGCCAGCATGCGGGGGGCGAACACTGAAGCTTTCTTT

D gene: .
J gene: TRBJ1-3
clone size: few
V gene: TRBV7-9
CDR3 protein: CASSLGRALTRGNTIYF
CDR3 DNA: TGTGCCAGCAGCTTAGGTAGGGCATTGACCCGCGGAAACACCATATATTTT

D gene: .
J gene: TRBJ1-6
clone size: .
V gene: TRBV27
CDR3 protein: CASGWATNSPLHF
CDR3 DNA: TGTGCCAGCGGATGGGCCACCAATTCACCCCTCCACTTT

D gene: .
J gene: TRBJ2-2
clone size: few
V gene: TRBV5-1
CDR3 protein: CASSSDRDHTGELFF
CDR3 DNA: TGCGCCAGCAGCTCGGACCGGGACCACACCGGGGAGCTGTTTTTT

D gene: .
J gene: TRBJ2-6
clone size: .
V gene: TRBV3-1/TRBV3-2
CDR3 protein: CASSPGGIGANVLTF
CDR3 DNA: TGTGCCAGCAGCCCAGGAGGTATTGGGGCCAACGTCCTGACTTTC

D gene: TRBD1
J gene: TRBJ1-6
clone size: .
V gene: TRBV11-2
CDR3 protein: CASSLALDRGYNSPLHF
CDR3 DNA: TGTGCCAGCAGCTTAGCACTTGACAGGGGTTATAATTCACCCCTCCACTTT

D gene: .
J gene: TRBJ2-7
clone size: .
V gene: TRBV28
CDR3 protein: CASTIGPYEQYF
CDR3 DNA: TGTGCCAGCACCATTGGTCCCTACGAGCAGTACTTC

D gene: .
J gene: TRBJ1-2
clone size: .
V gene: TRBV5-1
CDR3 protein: CASTPTGGNYGYTF
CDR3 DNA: TGCGCCAGCACCCCCACGGGGGGGAACTATGGCTACACCTTC

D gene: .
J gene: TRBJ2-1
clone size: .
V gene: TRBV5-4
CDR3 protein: CASSLGPSSSYNEQFF
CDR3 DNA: TGTGCCAGCAGCTTGGGGCCGTCGAGCTCCTACAATGAGCAGTTCTTC

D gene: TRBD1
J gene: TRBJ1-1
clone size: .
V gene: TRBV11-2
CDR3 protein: CASSFTDRDTEAFF
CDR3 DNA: TGTGCCAGCAGCTTTACAGACAGGGACACTGAAGCTTTCTTT

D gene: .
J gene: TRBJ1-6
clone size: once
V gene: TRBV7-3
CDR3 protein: CASSLGGSDSPLHF
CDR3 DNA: TGTGCCAGCAGCTTAGGGGGGTCCGATTCACCCCTCCACTTT

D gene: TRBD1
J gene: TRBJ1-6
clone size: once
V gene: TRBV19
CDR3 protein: CASTLSGTGAVNSPLHF
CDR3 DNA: TGTGCCAGTACCTTGAGCGGGACAGGGGCCGTTAATTCACCCCTCCACTTT

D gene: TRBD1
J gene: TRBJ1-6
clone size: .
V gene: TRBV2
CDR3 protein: CASRGQGASPLHF
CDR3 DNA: TGTGCCAGCAGAGGACAGGGCGCCTCACCCCTCCACTTT

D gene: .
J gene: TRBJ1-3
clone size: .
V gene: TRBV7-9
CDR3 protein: CASSLPGDPGNTIYF
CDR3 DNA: TGTGCCAGCAGCTTACCAGGGGATCCTGGAAACACCATATATTTT

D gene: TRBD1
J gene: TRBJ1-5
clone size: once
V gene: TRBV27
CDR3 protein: CASSPGQNSNQPQHF
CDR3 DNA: TGTGCCAGCAGTCCGGGACAGAATAGCAATCAGCCCCAGCATTTT